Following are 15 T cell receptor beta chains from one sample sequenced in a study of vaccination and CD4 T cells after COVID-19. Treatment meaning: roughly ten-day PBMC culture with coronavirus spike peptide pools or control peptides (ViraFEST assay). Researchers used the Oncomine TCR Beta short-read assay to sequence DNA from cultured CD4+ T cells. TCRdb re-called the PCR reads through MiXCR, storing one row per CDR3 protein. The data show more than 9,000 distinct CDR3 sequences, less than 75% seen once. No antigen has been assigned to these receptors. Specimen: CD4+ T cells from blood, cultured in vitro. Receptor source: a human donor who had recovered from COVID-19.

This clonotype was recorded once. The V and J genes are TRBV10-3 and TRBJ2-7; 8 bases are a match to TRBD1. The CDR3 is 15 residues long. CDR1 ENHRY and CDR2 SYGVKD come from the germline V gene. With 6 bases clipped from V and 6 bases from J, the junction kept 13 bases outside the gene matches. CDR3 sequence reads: CAIRESGGGRVEQYF. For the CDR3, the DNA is TGTGCCATCAGGGAATCAGGGGGCGGTAGGGTCGAGCAGTACTTC.

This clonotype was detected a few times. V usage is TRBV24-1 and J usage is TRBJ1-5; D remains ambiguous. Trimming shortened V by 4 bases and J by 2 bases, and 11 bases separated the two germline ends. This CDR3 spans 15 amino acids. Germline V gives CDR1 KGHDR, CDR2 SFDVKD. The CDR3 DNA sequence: TGTGCCACCAGTGAGCGAGACGGGGGCAATCAGCCCCAGCATTTT. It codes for CATSERDGGNQPQHF.

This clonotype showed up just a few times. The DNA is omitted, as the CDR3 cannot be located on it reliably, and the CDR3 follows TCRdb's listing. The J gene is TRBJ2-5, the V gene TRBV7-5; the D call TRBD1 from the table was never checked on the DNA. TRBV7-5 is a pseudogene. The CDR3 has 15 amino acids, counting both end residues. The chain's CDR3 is CISVPEGDREETQYF.

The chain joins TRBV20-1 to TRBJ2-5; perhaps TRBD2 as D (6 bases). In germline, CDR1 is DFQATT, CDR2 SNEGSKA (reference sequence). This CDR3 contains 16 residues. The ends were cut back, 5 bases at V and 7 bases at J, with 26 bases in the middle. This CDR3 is CSAVSEAGPLSATQYF. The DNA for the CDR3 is TGCAGTGCTGTTTCGGAAGCGGGCCCCCTATCGGCGACCCAGTACTTC.

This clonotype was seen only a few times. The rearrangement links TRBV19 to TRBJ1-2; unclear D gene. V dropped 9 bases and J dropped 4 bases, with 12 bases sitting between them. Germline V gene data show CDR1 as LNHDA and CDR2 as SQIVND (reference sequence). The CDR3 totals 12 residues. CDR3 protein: CARAPPIYGYTF. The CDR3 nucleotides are TGTGCCAGAGCGCCCCCCATCTATGGCTACACCTTC.

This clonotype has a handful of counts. CDR3 sequence (DNA): TGTGCCAGCAGCTTAGGATTTGGGGGACCCCAAGAGACCCAGTACTTC. Translation: CASSLGFGGPQETQYF. The chain couples TRBV11-1 to TRBJ2-5; D might be TRBD1 or TRBD2, each matching 5 bases. Trimming shortened V by 1 base and J by 1 base, and 13 bases separated the two germline ends. CDR1 and CDR2 (germline): SGHAT, FQDESV (reference sequence). CDR3 length equals 16 residues. The full variable domain, in which reference TRBV11-1 and TRBJ2-5 provide the parts outside the CDR3, is EAEVAQSPRYKITEKSQAVAFWCDPISGHATLYWYRQILGQGPELLVQFQDESVVDDSQLPKDRFSAERLKGVDSTLKIQPAELGDSAMYLCASSLGFGGPQETQYFGPGTRLLVL.

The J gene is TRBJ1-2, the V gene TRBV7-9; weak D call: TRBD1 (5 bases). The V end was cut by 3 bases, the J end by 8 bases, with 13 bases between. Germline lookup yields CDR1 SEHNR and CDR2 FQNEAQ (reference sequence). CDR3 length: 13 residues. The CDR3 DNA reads TGTGCCAGCAGCTTTCAGGGAGATCGGGGCTACACCTTC. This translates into CASSFQGDRGYTF.

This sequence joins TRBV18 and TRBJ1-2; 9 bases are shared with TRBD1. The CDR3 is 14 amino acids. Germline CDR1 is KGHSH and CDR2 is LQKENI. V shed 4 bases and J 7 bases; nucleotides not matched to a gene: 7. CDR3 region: CASSLRTGVFGYTF. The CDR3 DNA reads TGTGCCAGCTCACTCCGGACAGGGGTTTTTGGCTACACCTTC.

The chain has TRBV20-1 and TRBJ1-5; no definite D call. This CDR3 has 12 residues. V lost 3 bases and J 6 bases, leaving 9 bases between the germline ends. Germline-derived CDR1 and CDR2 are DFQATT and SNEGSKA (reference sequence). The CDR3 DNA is TGCAGTGCTAGGGCGGGGAGTCAGCCCCAGCATTTT. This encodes CSARAGSQPQHF.

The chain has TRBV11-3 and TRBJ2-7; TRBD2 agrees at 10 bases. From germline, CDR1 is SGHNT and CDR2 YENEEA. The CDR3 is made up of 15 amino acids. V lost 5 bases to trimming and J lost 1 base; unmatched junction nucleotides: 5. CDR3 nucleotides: TGTGCCAGCAGCCCGCTACTAGCGGGGTCCTACGAGCAGTACTTC. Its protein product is CASSPLLAGSYEQYF.

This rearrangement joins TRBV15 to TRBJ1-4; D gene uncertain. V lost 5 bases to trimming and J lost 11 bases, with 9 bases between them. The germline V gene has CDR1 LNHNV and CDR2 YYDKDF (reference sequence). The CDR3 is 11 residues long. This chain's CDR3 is CATSGRGKLFF. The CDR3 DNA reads TGTGCCACCAGCGGCCGTGGGAAACTGTTTTTT.

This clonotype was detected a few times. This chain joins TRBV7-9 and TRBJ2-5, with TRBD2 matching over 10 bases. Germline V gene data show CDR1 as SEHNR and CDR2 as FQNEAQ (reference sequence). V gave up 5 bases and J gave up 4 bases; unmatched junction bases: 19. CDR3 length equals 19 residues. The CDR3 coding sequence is TGTGCCAGCAGCCCCCTGGCTAGCGGGAGTGGGATAATAGGAGAGACCCAGTACTTC. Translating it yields CASSPLASGSGIIGETQYF.

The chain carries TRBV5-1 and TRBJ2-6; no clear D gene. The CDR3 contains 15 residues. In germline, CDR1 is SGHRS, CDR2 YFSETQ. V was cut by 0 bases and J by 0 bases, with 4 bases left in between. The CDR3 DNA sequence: TGCGCCAGCAGCTTGGATGGCTCTGGGGCCAACGTCCTGACTTTC. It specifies CASSLDGSGANVLTF.

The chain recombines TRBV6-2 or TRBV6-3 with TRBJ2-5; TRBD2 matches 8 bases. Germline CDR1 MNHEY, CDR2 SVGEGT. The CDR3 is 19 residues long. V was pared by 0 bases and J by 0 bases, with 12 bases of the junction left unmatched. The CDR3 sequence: CASSYSRIGTSGYQETQYF. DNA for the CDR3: TGTGCCAGCAGTTACTCGAGAATTGGTACTAGCGGATACCAAGAGACCCAGTACTTC.

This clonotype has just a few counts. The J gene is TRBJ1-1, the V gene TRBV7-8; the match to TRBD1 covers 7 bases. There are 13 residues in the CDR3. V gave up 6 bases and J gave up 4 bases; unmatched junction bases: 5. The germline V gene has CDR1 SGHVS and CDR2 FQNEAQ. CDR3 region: CASSIDRATEAFF. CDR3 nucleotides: TGTGCCAGCAGTATTGACAGGGCCACTGAAGCTTTCTTT. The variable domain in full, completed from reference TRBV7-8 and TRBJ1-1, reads GAGVSQSPRYKVAKRGQDVALRCDPISGHVSLFWYQQALGQGPEFLTYFQNEAQLDKSGLPSDRFFAERPEGSVSTLKIQRTQQEDSAVYLCASSIDRATEAFFGQGTRLTVV.